Following are 32 T cell receptor beta chains from one sample sequenced in a study of T cell responses to AZD1222 COVID-19 vaccine. Method: immunoSEQ multiplex PCR; TCRdb's copy keeps in-frame clones and lacks some. The sample includes 150,000 or so clones, 92% of them seen just once. The sample here was peripheral blood, taken 28 days after the second AZD1222 dose. Receptor source: an adult who received the AZD1222 COVID-19 vaccine.

The chain links TRBV2 to TRBJ2-6, with D possibly matching TRBD1 (6 bases). The CDR3 has 16 residues. Between the trimmed V and J ends, which lost 4 bases and 0 bases, there was a span of 10 bases. The V gene's germline CDR1 is SNHLY and CDR2 FYNNEI. The CDR3 reads CASSGGRFSGANVLTF. CDR3 bases: TGTGCCAGCAGTGGGGGGCGGTTCTCTGGGGCCAACGTCCTGACTTTC.

CDR3 coding DNA: TGTGCCAGCTCACCATCGGGACGGGAAAAACTGTTTTTT. Translation gives CASSPSGREKLFF. This chain connects TRBV18 to TRBJ1-4, with D maybe TRBD1 (5 bases). CDR1 is KGHSH and CDR2 is LQKENI in the germline V gene. Trimming cost V 2 bases and J 8 bases, with 9 bases left between them. The CDR3 covers 13 residues.

The chain links TRBV6-1 to TRBJ1-1; D is unresolved. Per germline, CDR1 MNHNS and CDR2 SASEGT. The CDR3 spans 14 residues. Trimming removed 5 bases at V and 1 base at J, with 11 bases between. The DNA for the CDR3 is TGTGCCAGCAGTTGGGAACACTCGAACACTGAAGCTTTCTTT. Amino acids: CASSWEHSNTEAFF.

This clone was found once. The chain links TRBV6-5 to TRBJ1-4; TRBD1 matches at 7 bases. Unmatched junction bases numbered 11, after V lost 0 bases and J lost 13 bases. Per the germline V gene, CDR1 is MNHEY and CDR2 is SVGAGI. CDR3 size: 15 residues. The CDR3 region has the DNA TGTGCCAGCAGTTACTCGGGGGACAGCCTACGGGGACTGTTTTTT. This codes for CASSYSGDSLRGLFF.

This clone showed up just once. Other nucleotide sequences in the sample specify the same CDR3. This chain joins TRBV7-6 and TRBJ1-5; no definite D call. Germline V lookup: CDR1 SGHVS, CDR2 FNYEAQ. This CDR3 is built from 12 residues. V lost 1 base to trimming and J lost 6 bases, with 4 bases between them. The CDR3 sequence is CASSLEGQPQHF. CDR3 nucleotide sequence: TGTGCCAGCAGCTTAGAGGGTCAGCCCCAGCATTTT.

This rearrangement joins TRBV7-2 to TRBJ1-5; TRBD1 is a possible D gene (5 bases). Germline V gene lookup returns CDR1 SGHTA and CDR2 FQGNSA. The CDR3 contains 13 residues. V gave up 5 bases and J gave up 5 bases, with 10 bases separating them. The CDR3 spells CASSRGGDQPQHF. The CDR3 DNA is TGTGCCAGCAGCCGGGGAGGGGATCAGCCCCAGCATTTT.

The chain carries TRBV5-1 and TRBJ1-2; 9 nucleotides align to TRBD1. Germline values: CDR1 SGHRS, CDR2 YFSETQ. The CDR3 sequence is 14 residues long. V lost 6 bases, J lost 5 bases, and 8 bases stayed unmatched. The DNA of the CDR3 is TGCGCCAGCAATGGGGACAGGGCTGGGTATGGCTACACCTTC. Its translation: CASNGDRAGYGYTF.

The genes are TRBV6-5 and TRBJ2-1; possibly TRBD1 or TRBD2 for D (5 bases each). The CDR3 length is 16 residues. Germline loops: CDR1 MNHEY, CDR2 SVGAGI. V lost 4 bases and J lost 0, with 13 bases in between. CDR3 sequence: CASSFLGVLSYNEQFF. The CDR3 nucleotides are TGTGCCAGCAGTTTCTTGGGGGTTCTCTCCTACAATGAGCAGTTCTTC.

The gene calls are TRBV19 and TRBJ2-2, with a tentative D call TRBD1 (6 bases). The ends were cut back, 4 bases at V and 0 bases at J, with 9 bases in the middle. This CDR3 is built from 15 residues. Germline values: CDR1 LNHDA, CDR2 SQIVND (reference sequence). This chain's CDR3 is CASSRQVANTGELFF. The CDR3 nucleotides read TGTGCCAGTAGTAGACAGGTTGCGAACACCGGGGAGCTGTTTTTT. Complete variable domain (other parts from reference TRBV19 and TRBJ2-2): DGGITQSPKYLFRKEGQNVTLSCEQNLNHDAMYWYRQDPGQGLRLIYYSQIVNDFQKGDIAEGYSVSREKKESFPLTVTSAQKNPTAFYLCASSRQVANTGELFFGEGSRLTVL.

In this sample, this clone turned up once. The rearrangement uses TRBV30 and TRBJ1-3; D is perhaps TRBD1 (6 bases). The CDR3 runs to 15 residues. Germline values: CDR1 GTSNPN, CDR2 SVGIG (reference sequence). V was trimmed by 0 bases and J by 3 bases, leaving 12 bases between them. The CDR3 loop is CAWSVGGADGNTIYF. The CDR3 DNA sequence: TGTGCCTGGAGTGTAGGGGGGGCAGATGGAAACACCATATATTTT. The full variable domain, rest sourced from reference TRBV30 and TRBJ1-3, is SQTIHQWPATLVQPVGSPLSLECTVEGTSNPNLYWYRQAAGRGLQLLFYSVGIGQISSEVPQNLSASRPQDRQFILSSKKLLLSDSGFYLCAWSVGGADGNTIYFGEGSWLTVV.

The genes are TRBV25-1 and TRBJ2-1; 8 bases map to TRBD2. The trim removed 4 bases at V and 15 bases at J, leaving 14 bases unmatched. The CDR3 runs to 14 residues. Per germline, CDR1 MGHDK and CDR2 SYGVNS. Here the CDR3 DNA reads TGTGCCAGCAGTGGCTTGCTGCGGGGGGACAAGTCGTTCTTC. Translated: CASSGLLRGDKSFF. Combining the CDR3 with reference TRBV25-1 and TRBJ2-1 gives the whole variable domain EADIYQTPRYLVIGTGKKITLECSQTMGHDKMYWYQQDPGMELHLIHYSYGVNSTEKGDLSSESTVSRIRTEHFPLTLESARPSHTSQYLCASSGLLRGDKSFFGPGTRLTVL.

A few counts support this clone. This chain connects TRBV4-1 to TRBJ2-7; possible D gene TRBD1, 5 bases. CDR1 MGHRA and CDR2 YSYEKL come from the germline V gene. Trimming removed 4 bases from V and 7 bases from J, with 14 bases in between. This CDR3 has 13 amino acids. CDR3 residues: CASSRNSKGEQYF. In DNA form, the CDR3 reads TGCGCCAGCAGCCGAAACAGCAAGGGGGAGCAGTACTTC.

This clone was detected once. The chain recombines TRBV29-1 with TRBJ1-3; D is possibly TRBD1 (6 bases). With 8 bases removed from V and 2 bases from J, the gap between germline ends came to 13 bases. The CDR3 totals 13 residues. Germline V gene lookup returns CDR1 SQVTM and CDR2 ANQGSEA. This chain's CDR3 is CSCLQGAGNTIYF. The CDR3, as DNA: TGCAGCTGCTTACAGGGAGCTGGAAACACCATATATTTT.

This chain links TRBV6-5 with TRBJ2-1, with D perhaps matching TRBD1 or TRBD2 (5 bases each). This CDR3 region has 15 residues. The germline gives CDR1 MNHEY, CDR2 SVGAGI. Trimming took off 5 bases at V and 8 bases at J, with 19 bases between the two ends. The CDR3 loop reads CASSRPQGPGDEQFF. The CDR3 DNA is TGTGCCAGCAGTCGACCCCAGGGACCCGGGGATGAGCAGTTCTTC.

The chain combines TRBV7-8 with TRBJ1-2, with TRBD1 identical over 11 bases. The J segment lost 5 bases and the V segment lost 2 bases, leaving 7 bases of the junction unmatched. Germline assignment: CDR1 SGHVS and CDR2 FQNEAQ. The CDR3 consists of 16 residues. Here the CDR3 reads CASSLRTGGAGYGYTF. The CDR3 region has the DNA TGTGCCAGCAGCTTAAGGACAGGGGGCGCAGGATATGGCTACACCTTC.

The chain uses TRBV7-2 and TRBJ2-5; 7 bases align to TRBD1. Germline V gives CDR1 SGHTA, CDR2 FQGNSA. The CDR3 has 15 residues. The ends lost 4 bases at V and 9 bases at J; junction bases unmatched: 14. This chain's CDR3 is CASSWTGAYKGAQYF. The DNA of the CDR3 is TGTGCCAGCAGCTGGACAGGTGCTTACAAGGGAGCCCAGTACTTC.

The chain couples TRBV19 to TRBJ2-7; the D gene is possibly TRBD2 (5 bases). The germline gives CDR1 LNHDA, CDR2 SQIVND (reference sequence). This CDR3 region has 17 residues. Trimming stripped 3 bases from V and 0 bases from J, with 18 bases between. CDR3 nucleotide sequence: TGTGCCAGTAGTATGGCGTCCGGGGTCGAAACCTCCTACGAGCAGTACTTC. Translation: CASSMASGVETSYEQYF.

The V call is TRBV3-1 (or the pseudogene TRBV3-2), the J call TRBJ1-3; D remains unclear. CDR3 length: 15 residues. The germline gives CDR1 LGHDT, CDR2 YNNKEL (reference sequence). Trimming took off 1 base at V and 1 base at J, with 8 bases between the two ends. The CDR3 DNA sequence: TGTGCCAGCAGCCAAGGGGTTATATCTGGAAACACCATATATTTT. It translates to CASSQGVISGNTIYF.

The chain couples TRBV19 to TRBJ1-2, with D possibly TRBD1 on 5 matching bases. The CDR3 has 13 residues. V gave up 3 bases and J gave up 8 bases, with 13 bases separating them. Germline assignment: CDR1 LNHDA and CDR2 SQIVND (reference sequence). CDR3 nucleotide sequence: TGTGCCAGTAGTATGACACAGGTGGACGGCTACACCTTC. It is translated as CASSMTQVDGYTF.

For the CDR3, the DNA is TGTGCCAGCGGGAACGGGGTCCACGAGCAGTACTTC. Translation gives CASGNGVHEQYF. The rearrangement links TRBV7-9 to TRBJ2-7, with D maybe TRBD2 (5 bases). The CDR3 runs to 12 residues. Trimming stripped 8 bases from V and 5 bases from J, with 13 bases between. The germline gives CDR1 SEHNR, CDR2 FQNEAQ (reference sequence). Variable domain in full (rest from reference TRBV7-9 and TRBJ2-7): DTGVSQNPRHKITKRGQNVTFRCDPISEHNRLYWYRQTLGQGPEFLTYFQNEAQLEKSRLLSDRFSAERPKGSFSTLEIQRTEQGDSAMYLCASGNGVHEQYFGPGTRLTVT.

This chain joins TRBV9 and TRBJ1-2; D unresolved. The CDR3 is 11 amino acids. V lost 0 bases and J lost 7, with 4 bases in between. Germline V gives CDR1 SGDLS, CDR2 YYNGEE. As DNA, the CDR3 is TGTGCCAGCAGCGTAGGTAGTGGCTACACCTTC. This sequence encodes CASSVGSGYTF.

The V gene is TRBV19, the J gene TRBJ2-3; 11 positions agree with TRBD2. CDR1 LNHDA and CDR2 SQIVND come from the germline V gene (reference sequence). The CDR3 has 15 amino acids. Trimming removed 3 bases from V and 4 bases from J; junction bases left unmatched: 3. The CDR3 sequence: CASSILAGGSDTQYF. As DNA, the CDR3 is TGTGCCAGTAGTATCCTAGCGGGGGGATCAGATACGCAGTATTTT.

This rearrangement joins TRBV9 to TRBJ2-7; TRBD2 matches at 9 bases. V lost 2 bases and J lost 2; bases outside the gene matches: 5. The germline CDR1 and CDR2 sequences are SGDLS and YYNGEE. This CDR3 has 15 amino acids. The CDR3 protein is CASSVSGGRTYEQYF. The CDR3 DNA follows: TGTGCCAGCAGCGTGAGCGGGGGGAGAACCTACGAGCAGTACTTC.

CDR3 sequence: CASSFRGAEQYF. Here the CDR3 DNA reads TGTGCCAGCAGTTTCCGGGGGGCCGAGCAGTACTTC. J is TRBJ2-7 and V is TRBV6-5; TRBD2 is a possible D gene (7 bases). Germline CDR1 MNHEY, CDR2 SVGAGI. This CDR3 contains 12 residues. With 4 bases removed from V and 6 bases from J, the gap between germline ends came to 10 bases.

The chain links TRBV27 to TRBJ1-4; 7 nucleotides match TRBD1. V lost 5 bases and J lost 3; bases outside the gene matches: 6. The CDR3 consists of 15 residues. CDR1 and CDR2 from the germline V gene are MNHEY and SMNVEV (reference sequence). In nucleotides, the CDR3 is TGTGCCAGCAGTCGGAAGGGACAGTCTAATGAAAAACTGTTTTTT. Translation gives CASSRKGQSNEKLFF.

The J gene is TRBJ2-7, the V gene TRBV30; no definite D call. The germline V gene has CDR1 GTSNPN and CDR2 SVGIG (reference sequence). CDR3 length: 15 amino acids. The V end lost 1 base, the J end lost 6 bases, and 19 bases lay between the germline ends. The CDR3 sequence: CAWSDPHTGGGEQYF. CDR3 coding DNA: TGTGCCTGGAGTGACCCCCACACCGGCGGCGGCGAGCAGTACTTC. Full variable domain (outside the CDR3, taken from reference TRBV30 and TRBJ2-7): SQTIHQWPATLVQPVGSPLSLECTVEGTSNPNLYWYRQAAGRGLQLLFYSVGIGQISSEVPQNLSASRPQDRQFILSSKKLLLSDSGFYLCAWSDPHTGGGEQYFGPGTRLTVT.

This chain links TRBV19 with TRBJ1-3; D remains ambiguous. Deletions cut 7 bases from V and 1 base from J, with 5 bases between. There are 12 residues in the CDR3. Germline values: CDR1 LNHDA, CDR2 SQIVND (reference sequence). The DNA of the CDR3 is TGTGCCAGTACCCGTTCTGGAAACACCATATATTTT. Its protein is CASTRSGNTIYF.

The rearrangement joins TRBV21-1 to TRBJ2-2; TRBD1 is the table's D call and was not checked against the DNA. TRBV21-1 is a pseudogene locus. The CDR3 runs to 17 residues. The CDR3 reads CASSKERRQGDTGELFF. Here the CDR3 DNA reads TGTGCCAGCAGCAAAGAAAGGAGACAGGGGGACACCGGGGAGCTGTTTTTT.

J is TRBJ2-5 and V is TRBV15; 10 positions match TRBD1. With V trimmed by 3 bases and J by 6 bases, 10 bases remained unmatched. The CDR3 is 16 amino acids. The germline CDR1 and CDR2 sequences are LNHNV and YYDKDF (reference sequence). CDR3 in DNA: TGTGCCACCAGCAGTGAGGACAGGGGGGGAGTGAAGACCCAGTACTTC. It codes for CATSSEDRGGVKTQYF.

This chain connects TRBV10-1 to TRBJ2-1, with D perhaps being TRBD1 or TRBD2 (6 bases each). The CDR3 has 14 residues. Trimming left V 4 bases short and J 9 bases short, with 16 bases between. In germline, CDR1 is WNHNN, CDR2 SYGVQD (reference sequence). The CDR3 is CASSGRGASSEQFF. The CDR3 DNA reads as TGCGCCAGCAGTGGAAGGGGGGCCAGCAGTGAGCAGTTCTTC.

The genes are TRBV5-1 and TRBJ1-4; a weak D match, TRBD1 (6 bases). V was trimmed by 4 bases and J by 2 bases, leaving 9 bases between them. The CDR3 is made up of 14 amino acids. Germline V gives CDR1 SGHRS, CDR2 YFSETQ. CDR3 nucleotide sequence: TGCGCCAGCAGCCGGACAGCCACTAATGAAAAACTGTTTTTT. This codes for CASSRTATNEKLFF.

This clone appeared once. The chain is built from TRBV27 and TRBJ1-1, with D unclear. Per germline, CDR1 MNHEY and CDR2 SMNVEV (reference sequence). The CDR3 sequence is 14 residues long. V was shortened by 2 bases and J by 0 bases, with 7 bases between the two germline ends. CDR3 DNA sequence: TGTGCCAGCAGTTTAGGCCATATGAACACTGAAGCTTTCTTT. Translating it yields CASSLGHMNTEAFF.